This T cell receptor beta chain emerged from a study of shared clonotypes between healthy human individuals. Over several immunoSEQ plates, each subset's genomic DNA was distributed in even portions. TCRdb keeps only in-frame clones here, not all; method: immunoSEQ multiplex PCR. The table lists about 2.1 million clones, roughly 91% of them singletons. The CDR3 covers 18 residues. V gave up 1 base and J gave up 0 bases; unmatched junction bases: 12. Germline CDR1 is MDHEN and CDR2 is SYDVKM. Naivety among CD8 cells was defined by CD45RO negativity and positive CCR7 selection, thereby excluding terminally differentiated effector memory CD45RA+ cells.

This TCR was sampled from a man between 18 and 29 years old in good health. Some clones in this sample may be carry-over from other donors' samples. Source material: naive CD8+ T cells from PBMCs. The chain is built from TRBV28 and TRBJ2-7; 7 positions agree with TRBD2. CDR3 sequence: CASSLYLGRAGSSYEQYF. The CDR3 DNA is TGTGCCAGCAGTTTATATCTGGGCCGAGCGGGGAGCTCCTACGAGCAGTACTTC.